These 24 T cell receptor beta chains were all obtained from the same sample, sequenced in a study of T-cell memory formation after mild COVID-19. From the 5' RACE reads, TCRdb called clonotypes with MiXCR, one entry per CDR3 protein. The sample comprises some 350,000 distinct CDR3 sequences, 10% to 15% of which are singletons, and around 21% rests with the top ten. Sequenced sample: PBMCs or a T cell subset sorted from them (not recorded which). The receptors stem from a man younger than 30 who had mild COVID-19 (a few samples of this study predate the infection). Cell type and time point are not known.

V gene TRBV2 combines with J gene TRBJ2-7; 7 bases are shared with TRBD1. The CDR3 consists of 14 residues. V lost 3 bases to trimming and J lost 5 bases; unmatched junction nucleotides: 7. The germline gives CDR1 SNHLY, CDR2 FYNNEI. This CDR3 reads CASSDSRTGNEQYF. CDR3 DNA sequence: TGTGCCAGCAGTGATTCTAGGACAGGCAACGAGCAGTACTTC.

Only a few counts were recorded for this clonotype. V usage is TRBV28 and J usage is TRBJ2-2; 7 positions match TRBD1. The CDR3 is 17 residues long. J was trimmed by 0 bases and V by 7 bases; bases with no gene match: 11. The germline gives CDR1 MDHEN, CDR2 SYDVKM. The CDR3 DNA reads TGTGCCAGCACCATCTCCCCTGGGACAGCGAACACCGGGGAGCTGTTTTTT. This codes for CASTISPGTANTGELFF.

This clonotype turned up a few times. The CDR3 protein is CAISESTQGTTQYF. The CDR3 nucleotides are TGTGCCATCAGTGAGTCTACGCAAGGGACTACCCAGTACTTC. The V call is TRBV10-3, the J call TRBJ2-5; D may be TRBD2 (6 bases). V shed 0 bases and J shed 8 bases, with 13 bases lying between them. CDR3 length equals 14 residues. The germline V gene encodes CDR1 ENHRY and CDR2 SYGVKD.

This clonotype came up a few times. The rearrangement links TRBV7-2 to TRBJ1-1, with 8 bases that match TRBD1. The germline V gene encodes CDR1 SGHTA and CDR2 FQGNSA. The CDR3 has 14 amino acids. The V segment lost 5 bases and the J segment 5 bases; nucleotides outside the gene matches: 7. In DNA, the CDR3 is TGTGCCAGCAGCGAAACAGGGGGAGGAACTGAAGCTTTCTTT. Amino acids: CASSETGGGTEAFF.

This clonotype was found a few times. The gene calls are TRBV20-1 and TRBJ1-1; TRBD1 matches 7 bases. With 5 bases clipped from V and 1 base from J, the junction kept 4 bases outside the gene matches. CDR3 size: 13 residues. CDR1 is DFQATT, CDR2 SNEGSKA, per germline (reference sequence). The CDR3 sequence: CSALTGENTEAFF. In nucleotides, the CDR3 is TGCAGTGCTCTTACAGGGGAGAACACTGAAGCTTTCTTT.

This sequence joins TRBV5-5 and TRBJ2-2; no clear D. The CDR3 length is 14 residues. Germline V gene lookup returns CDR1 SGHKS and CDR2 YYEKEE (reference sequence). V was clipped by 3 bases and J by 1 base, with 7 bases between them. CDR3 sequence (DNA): TGTGCCAGCAGCTCAATAGGGAACACCGGGGAGCTGTTTTTT. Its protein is CASSSIGNTGELFF.

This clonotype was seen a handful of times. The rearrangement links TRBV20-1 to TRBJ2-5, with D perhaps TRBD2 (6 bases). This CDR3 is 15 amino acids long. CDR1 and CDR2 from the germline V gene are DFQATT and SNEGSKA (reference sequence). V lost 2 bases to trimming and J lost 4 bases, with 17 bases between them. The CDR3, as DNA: TGCAGTGCTAGACCCCCCGGAGGGGATTTAGAGACCCAGTACTTC. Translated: CSARPPGGDLETQYF.

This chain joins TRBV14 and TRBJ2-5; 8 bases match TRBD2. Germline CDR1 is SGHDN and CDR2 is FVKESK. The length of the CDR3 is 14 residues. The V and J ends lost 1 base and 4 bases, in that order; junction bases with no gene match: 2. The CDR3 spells CASSQVSGAETQYF. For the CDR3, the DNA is TGTGCCAGCAGCCAAGTTAGCGGGGCAGAGACCCAGTACTTC.

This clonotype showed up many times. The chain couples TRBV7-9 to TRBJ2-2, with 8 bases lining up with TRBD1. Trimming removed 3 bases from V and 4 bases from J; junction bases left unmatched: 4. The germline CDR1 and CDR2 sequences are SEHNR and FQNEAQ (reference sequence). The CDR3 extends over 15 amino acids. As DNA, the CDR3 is TGTGCCAGCAGCTTTAGGACAGGGATCACCGGGGAGCTGTTTTTT. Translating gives CASSFRTGITGELFF.

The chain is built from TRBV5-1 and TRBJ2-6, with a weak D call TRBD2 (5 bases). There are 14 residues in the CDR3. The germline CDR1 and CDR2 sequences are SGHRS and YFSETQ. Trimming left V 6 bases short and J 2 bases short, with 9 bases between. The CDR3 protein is CASNDGAGANVLTF. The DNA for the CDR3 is TGCGCCAGCAATGACGGGGCTGGGGCCAACGTCCTGACTTTC.

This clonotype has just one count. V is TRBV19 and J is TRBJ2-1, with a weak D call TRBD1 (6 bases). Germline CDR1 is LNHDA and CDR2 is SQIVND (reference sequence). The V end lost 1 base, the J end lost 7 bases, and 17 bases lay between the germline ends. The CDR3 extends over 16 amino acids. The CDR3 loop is CASSIAPTGFGNEQFF. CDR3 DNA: TGTGCCAGTAGTATAGCCCCAACAGGGTTTGGAAATGAGCAGTTCTTC.

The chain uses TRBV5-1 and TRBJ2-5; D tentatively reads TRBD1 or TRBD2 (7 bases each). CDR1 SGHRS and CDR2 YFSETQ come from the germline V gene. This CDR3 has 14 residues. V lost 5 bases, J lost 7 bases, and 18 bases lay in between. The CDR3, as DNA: TGCGCCAGCAGTCGAACCACAGGGGAGGGGACCCAGTACTTC. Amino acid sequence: CASSRTTGEGTQYF.

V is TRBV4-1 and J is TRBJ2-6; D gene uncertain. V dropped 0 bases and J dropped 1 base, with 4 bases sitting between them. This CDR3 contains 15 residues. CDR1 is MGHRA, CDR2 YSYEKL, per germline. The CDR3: CASSQEESGANVLTF. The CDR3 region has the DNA TGCGCCAGCAGCCAAGAGGAGTCTGGGGCCAACGTCCTGACTTTC.

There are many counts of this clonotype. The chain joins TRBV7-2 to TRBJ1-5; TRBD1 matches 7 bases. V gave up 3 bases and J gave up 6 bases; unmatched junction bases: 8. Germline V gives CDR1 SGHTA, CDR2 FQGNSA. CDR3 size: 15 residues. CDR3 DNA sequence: TGTGCCAGCAGCTTCTCGACAACAGGGGTTCAGCCCCAGCATTTT. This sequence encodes CASSFSTTGVQPQHF.

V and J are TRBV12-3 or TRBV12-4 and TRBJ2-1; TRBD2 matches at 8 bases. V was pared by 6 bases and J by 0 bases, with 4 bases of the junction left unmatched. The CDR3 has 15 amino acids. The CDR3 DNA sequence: TGTGCCAGCAGGAGCGGGGGAAGCTCCTACAATGAGCAGTTCTTC. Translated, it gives CASRSGGSSYNEQFF.

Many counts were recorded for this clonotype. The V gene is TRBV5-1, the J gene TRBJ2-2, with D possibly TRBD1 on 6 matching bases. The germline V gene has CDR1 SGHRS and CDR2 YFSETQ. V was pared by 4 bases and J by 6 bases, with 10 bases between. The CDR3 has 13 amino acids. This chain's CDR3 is CASSQQGAGELFF. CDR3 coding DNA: TGCGCCAGCAGCCAACAGGGTGCCGGGGAGCTGTTTTTT.

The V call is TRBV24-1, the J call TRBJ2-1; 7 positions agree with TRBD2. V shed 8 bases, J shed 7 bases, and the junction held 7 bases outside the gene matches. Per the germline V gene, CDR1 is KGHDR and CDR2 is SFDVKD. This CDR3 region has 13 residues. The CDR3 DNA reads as TGTGCCACCACGACTGGGGGGGGGAATGAGCAGTTCTTC. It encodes CATTTGGGNEQFF.

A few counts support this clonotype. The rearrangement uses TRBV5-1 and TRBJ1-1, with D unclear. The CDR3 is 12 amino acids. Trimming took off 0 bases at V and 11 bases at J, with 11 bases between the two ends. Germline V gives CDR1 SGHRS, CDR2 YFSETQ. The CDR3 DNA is TGCGCCAGCAGCTTGGCAGGTCGGGCGGCTTTCTTT. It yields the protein CASSLAGRAAFF.

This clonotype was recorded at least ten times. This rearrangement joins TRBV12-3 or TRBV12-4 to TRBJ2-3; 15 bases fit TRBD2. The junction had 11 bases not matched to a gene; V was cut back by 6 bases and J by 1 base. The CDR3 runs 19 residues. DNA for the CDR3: TGTGCCAGCAGCCGGGGACTAGCGGGGGGCGGCCTCCGCACAGATACGCAGTATTTT. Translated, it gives CASSRGLAGGGLRTDTQYF.

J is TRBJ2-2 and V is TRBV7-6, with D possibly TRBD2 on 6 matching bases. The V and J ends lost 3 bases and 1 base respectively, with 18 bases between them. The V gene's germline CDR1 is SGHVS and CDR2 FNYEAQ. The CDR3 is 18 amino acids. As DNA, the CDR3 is TGTGCCAGCAGCTTCCCATCAGCCCGAGCGGGGAACACCGGGGAGCTGTTTTTT. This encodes CASSFPSARAGNTGELFF. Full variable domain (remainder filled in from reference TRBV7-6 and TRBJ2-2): GAGVSQSPRYKVTKRGQDVALRCDPISGHVSLYWYRQALGQGPEFLTYFNYEAQQDKSGLPNDRFSAERPEGSISTLTIQRTEQRDSAMYRCASSFPSARAGNTGELFFGEGSRLTVL.

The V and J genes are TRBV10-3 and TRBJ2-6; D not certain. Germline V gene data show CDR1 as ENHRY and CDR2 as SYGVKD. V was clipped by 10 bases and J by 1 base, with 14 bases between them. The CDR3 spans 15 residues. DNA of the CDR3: TGTGCCAGCAGACCACAGTTGTCTGGGGCCAACGTCCTGACTTTC. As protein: CASRPQLSGANVLTF.

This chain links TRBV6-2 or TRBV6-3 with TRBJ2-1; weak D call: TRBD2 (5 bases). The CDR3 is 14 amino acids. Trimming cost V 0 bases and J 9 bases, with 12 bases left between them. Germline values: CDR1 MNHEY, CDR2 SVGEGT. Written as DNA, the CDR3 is TGTGCCAGCAGTTACTCGTGGGGAGAGAGTGAGCAGTTCTTC. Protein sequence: CASSYSWGESEQFF.

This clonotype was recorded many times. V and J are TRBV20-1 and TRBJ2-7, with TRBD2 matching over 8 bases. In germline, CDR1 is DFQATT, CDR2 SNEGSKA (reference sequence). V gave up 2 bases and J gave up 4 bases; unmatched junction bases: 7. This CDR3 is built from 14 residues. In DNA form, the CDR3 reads TGCAGTGCTAGATACCAGCGGGGGCGGTACGAGCAGTACTTC. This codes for CSARYQRGRYEQYF.

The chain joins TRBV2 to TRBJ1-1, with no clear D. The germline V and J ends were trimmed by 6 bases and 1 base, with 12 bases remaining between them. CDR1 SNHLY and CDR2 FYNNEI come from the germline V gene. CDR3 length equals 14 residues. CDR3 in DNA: TGTGCCAGCAGGCTGGAGGAGGGGAACACTGAAGCTTTCTTT. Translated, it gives CASRLEEGNTEAFF.